The 20 T cell receptor beta chains below were found in one sample sequenced in a study of OX40 agonist ivuxolimab in advanced cancers. Sequencing was performed with immunoSEQ multiplex PCR; in TCRdb, only in-frame clones are kept and a portion is missing. The sample lists under 25,000 clones, around 79% occurring once. The sample was CD4+ or CD8+ T cells sorted from blood, taken in a trial of the OX40 agonist ivuxolimab. The source is an adult with an advanced solid tumor such as melanoma, head and neck, liver or kidney cancer.

The rearrangement links TRBV30 to TRBJ2-1, with 7 bases aligning to TRBD1. The germline CDR1 and CDR2 sequences are GTSNPN and SVGIG (reference sequence). V lost 0 bases and J lost 2; bases outside the gene matches: 13. The CDR3 is 18 amino acids. CDR3 nucleotide sequence: TGTGCCTGGAGTGTGGCGGGTAAAAGACAGGGCCCCTACAATGAGCAGTTCTTC. Protein: CAWSVAGKRQGPYNEQFF. The whole variable domain, filled in from reference TRBV30 and TRBJ2-1, reads SQTIHQWPATLVQPVGSPLSLECTVEGTSNPNLYWYRQAAGRGLQLLFYSVGIGQISSEVPQNLSASRPQDRQFILSSKKLLLSDSGFYLCAWSVAGKRQGPYNEQFFGPGTRLTVL.

This clone was detected a few times. This chain links TRBV11-2 with TRBJ2-5; 8 nucleotides line up with TRBD2. Germline V lookup: CDR1 SGHAT, CDR2 FQNNGV. The J segment lost 2 bases and the V segment lost 5 bases, leaving 10 bases of the junction unmatched. This CDR3 comprises 16 residues. CDR3 DNA sequence: TGTGCCAGCAGCCCCCGGGGGGGGTTTTTTCAAGAGACCCAGTACTTC. This codes for CASSPRGGFFQETQYF.

There are a few counts of this clone. V usage is TRBV9 and J usage is TRBJ2-2; possibly TRBD1 or TRBD2 for D (6 bases each). Germline V CDR1 and CDR2: SGDLS, YYNGEE. Trimming took off 4 bases at V and 5 bases at J, with 24 bases between the two ends. The CDR3 has 18 residues. CDR3 nucleotides: TGTGCCAGCAGCTACCATAGAGACAGGTCGCGGGGAACCGGGGAGCTGTTTTTT. Protein sequence: CASSYHRDRSRGTGELFF.

The genes are TRBV19 and TRBJ1-4; D perhaps matches TRBD1 (6 bases). Germline-derived CDR1 and CDR2 are LNHDA and SQIVND (reference sequence). The CDR3 is 14 amino acids. V dropped 10 bases and J dropped 3 bases, with 15 bases sitting between them. The CDR3 sequence: CATKSGHPNEKLFF. CDR3 DNA: TGTGCCACCAAGTCGGGACACCCTAATGAAAAACTGTTTTTT.

In its sample, this clone was seen a few times. The V and J genes are TRBV5-4 and TRBJ1-1; TRBD1 matches at 8 bases. The V and J ends lost 4 bases and 5 bases, in that order; junction bases with no gene match: 4. Germline values: CDR1 SGHNT, CDR2 YYREEE (reference sequence). The CDR3 has 13 amino acids. In DNA, the CDR3 is TGTGCCAGCAGCCACCGGGACAGGACTGAAGCTTTCTTT. It codes for CASSHRDRTEAFF.

This chain joins TRBV5-4 and TRBJ2-7, with D perhaps matching TRBD1 (6 bases). Germline assignment: CDR1 SGHNT and CDR2 YYREEE (reference sequence). The CDR3 has 15 amino acids. V lost 0 bases, J lost 5 bases, and 15 bases lay in between. CDR3: CASSLARLGGDEQYF. The DNA of the CDR3 is TGTGCCAGCAGCTTGGCCCGGCTAGGGGGTGACGAGCAGTACTTC.

As DNA, the CDR3 is TGTGCCAGTAGTCCCACAGGGACCACAGATACGCAGTATTTT. Encoded protein: CASSPTGTTDTQYF. The J gene is TRBJ2-3, the V gene TRBV19; D might be TRBD1 (6 bases). Trimming took 5 bases from V and 2 from J, leaving 11 bases between them. This CDR3 comprises 14 residues. Germline V gene data show CDR1 as LNHDA and CDR2 as SQIVND (reference sequence).

The genes are TRBV10-3 and TRBJ1-1; possible D gene TRBD1, 5 bases. Between the trimmed V and J ends, which lost 6 bases and 3 bases, there was a span of 8 bases. In germline, CDR1 is ENHRY, CDR2 SYGVKD. This CDR3 comprises 12 residues. The CDR3 protein is CAIRGGDTEAFF. CDR3 nucleotides: TGTGCCATCAGGGGGGGGGACACTGAAGCTTTCTTT.

As DNA, the CDR3 is TGTGCCAGCAACCCCGGGACAGAATACGAGCAGTACTTC. It specifies CASNPGTEYEQYF. The chain couples TRBV7-2 to TRBJ2-7; 7 positions agree with TRBD1. In germline, CDR1 is SGHTA, CDR2 FQGNSA. CDR3 length: 13 amino acids. The V segment lost 7 bases and the J segment 4 bases; nucleotides outside the gene matches: 7. Full variable domain (rest looked up from reference TRBV7-2 and TRBJ2-7): GAGVSQSPSNKVTEKGKDVELRCDPISGHTALYWYRQSLGQGLEFLIYFQGNSAPDKSGLPSDRFSAERTGGSVSTLTIQRTQQEDSAVYLCASNPGTEYEQYFGPGTRLTVT.

V and J are TRBV4-3 and TRBJ2-7; 10 positions match TRBD2. The J segment lost 8 bases and the V segment lost 1 base, leaving 11 bases of the junction unmatched. CDR3 length: 16 amino acids. CDR1 is LGHNA and CDR2 is YSLEER in the germline V gene. In nucleotides, the CDR3 is TGCGCCAGCAGCCAAGGAACCGTGGCTAGCGGGAGTAAGCAGTACTTC. Protein sequence: CASSQGTVASGSKQYF.

This clone was counted a few times. The chain recombines TRBV30 with TRBJ1-1; the D is unclear. V was shortened by 8 bases and J by 5 bases, with 21 bases between the two germline ends. This CDR3 has 14 amino acids. Germline CDR1 reads GTSNPN; CDR2 reads SVGIG (reference sequence). Written as DNA, the CDR3 is TGTGCCGGCACGGGATGGCAAGCGGGTACTGAAGCTTTCTTT. Protein: CAGTGWQAGTEAFF.

The rearrangement uses TRBV6-6 and TRBJ2-5, with D hard to call. CDR1 MNHNY and CDR2 SVGAGI come from the germline V gene (reference sequence). The CDR3 extends over 14 amino acids. V was trimmed by 2 bases and J by 5 bases, leaving 12 bases between them. CDR3 nucleotide sequence: TGTGCCAGCAGTTACCCTAGGGTTCGGGAGACCCAGTACTTC. It specifies CASSYPRVRETQYF.

The chain combines TRBV7-9 with TRBJ1-1; D uncertain. CDR3 length equals 15 residues. Germline CDR1 is SEHNR and CDR2 is FQNEAQ (reference sequence). The germline V and J ends were trimmed by 1 base and 3 bases, with 12 bases remaining between them. In DNA, the CDR3 is TGTGCCAGCAGCTTAGAGCTTCCCCAATACACTGAAGCTTTCTTT. It is translated as CASSLELPQYTEAFF. Full variable domain (outside the CDR3, taken from reference TRBV7-9 and TRBJ1-1): DTGVSQNPRHKITKRGQNVTFRCDPISEHNRLYWYRQTLGQGPEFLTYFQNEAQLEKSRLLSDRFSAERPKGSFSTLEIQRTEQGDSAMYLCASSLELPQYTEAFFGQGTRLTVV.

The V call is TRBV7-2, the J call TRBJ1-5, with D tentatively TRBD1 (6 bases). This CDR3 is 14 amino acids long. Germline-derived CDR1 and CDR2 are SGHTA and FQGNSA. The V end lost 5 bases, the J end lost 7 bases, and 15 bases lay between the germline ends. The CDR3 sequence is CASSKTGGGQPQHF. The CDR3 nucleotides read TGTGCCAGCAGCAAAACGGGGGGCGGCCAGCCCCAGCATTTT.

This sequence joins TRBV6-6 and TRBJ2-3; TRBD2 might be the D (6 bases). This CDR3 contains 15 residues. The germline V gene has CDR1 MNHNY and CDR2 SVGAGI (reference sequence). V was shortened by 6 bases and J by 6 bases, with 19 bases between the two germline ends. The DNA of the CDR3 is TGTGCCAGCAGCCCACCGGGCGGGGCAGGTGATACGCAGTATTTT. This sequence encodes CASSPPGGAGDTQYF.

This clone was recorded only once. The chain couples TRBV10-3 to TRBJ2-5, with TRBD2 matching 12 bases. With V trimmed by 6 bases and J by 4 bases, 6 bases remained unmatched. CDR1 and CDR2 (germline): ENHRY, SYGVKD. This CDR3 region has 15 residues. The CDR3, as DNA: TGTGCCATCAGGGCTAGCGGGGGGGCCAGAGAGACCCAGTACTTC. This translates into CAIRASGGARETQYF.

This sequence joins TRBV7-8 and TRBJ1-1; D is uncertain. Germline CDR1 is SGHVS and CDR2 is FQNEAQ. This CDR3 comprises 16 residues. The V end was cut by 1 base, the J end by 0 bases, with 12 bases between. The CDR3 sequence: CASSLGTAPMNTEAFF. The CDR3 DNA follows: TGTGCCAGCAGCTTAGGCACAGCTCCTATGAACACTGAAGCTTTCTTT. Full variable domain (outside the CDR3, taken from reference TRBV7-8 and TRBJ1-1): GAGVSQSPRYKVAKRGQDVALRCDPISGHVSLFWYQQALGQGPEFLTYFQNEAQLDKSGLPSDRFFAERPEGSVSTLKIQRTQQEDSAVYLCASSLGTAPMNTEAFFGQGTRLTVV.

The chain carries TRBV2 and TRBJ2-6, with D perhaps matching TRBD2 (5 bases). This CDR3 contains 16 residues. CDR1 is SNHLY, CDR2 FYNNEI, per germline. Trimming removed 6 bases at V and 0 bases at J, with 12 bases between. The CDR3 region is CASSLLGYSGANVLTF. CDR3 DNA: TGTGCCAGCAGCTTACTAGGTTACTCTGGGGCCAACGTCCTGACTTTC.

The chain carries TRBV10-3 and TRBJ1-1, with D tentatively TRBD1 (5 bases). The germline gives CDR1 ENHRY, CDR2 SYGVKD. V lost 7 bases and J lost 1, with 13 bases in between. This CDR3 region has 14 residues. This CDR3 reads CAIIGGIGNTEAFF. As DNA, the CDR3 is TGTGCCATCATTGGGGGGATCGGGAACACTGAAGCTTTCTTT.

The rearrangement links TRBV9 to TRBJ2-2, with TRBD2 matching 10 bases. CDR3 length: 17 residues. Germline assignment: CDR1 SGDLS and CDR2 YYNGEE. The V segment lost 6 bases and the J segment 5 bases; nucleotides outside the gene matches: 13. The CDR3 nucleotides read TGTGCCAGCACACCCTTTATAGCGGGAGGAGGTACCGGGGAGCTGTTTTTT. It encodes CASTPFIAGGGTGELFF.